The clone carrying this T cell receptor beta chain appeared many times. Its antigen remains unidentified. Combining iRepertoire HTBI primers with Arm-PCR of CDR3 regions, the authors built TCR beta libraries. TCRdb independently ran MiXCR on the multiplex PCR reads; one entry per CDR3 protein. Among 400,000 to 550,000 distinct CDR3 sequences listed, 15% were seen once. This entry is derived from a study of regulatory T cells in long-lasting Graves disease. Study-wide context: Patients newly diagnosed with Graves' had been on antithyroid drugs for under 3 months. The study, taken as a whole, reports: Researchers reported studying only peripheral blood, not thyroid tissue.

Noted time point: newly diagnosed GD, antithyroid drugs for less than 3 months. Researchers made the TCR library from RNA that was extracted from PBMCs. The data were also submitted as part of a second study, on T cells in Graves' hyperthyroidism and ophthalmopathy. This second report adds: In the first-round RT-PCR of the TCR CDR3, the HTBI primer set was used.

The TCR originated in a woman under 40 with Graves disease. Sequencing was performed on peripheral blood mononuclear cells (PBMCs), taken at new diagnosis, from a patient treated with antithyroid drugs.

DNA for the CDR3: TGCGCCAGCAGCTTGGCACAGGGGAGGTCAGATACGCAGTATTTT. This gives the protein CASSLAQGRSDTQYF. This chain uses TRBV5-1 with TRBJ2-3; tentative D call: TRBD1 (7 bases). The CDR3 sequence is 15 residues long. V was clipped by 0 bases and J by 4 bases, with 12 bases between them. Germline CDR1 and CDR2: SGHRS and YFSETQ.